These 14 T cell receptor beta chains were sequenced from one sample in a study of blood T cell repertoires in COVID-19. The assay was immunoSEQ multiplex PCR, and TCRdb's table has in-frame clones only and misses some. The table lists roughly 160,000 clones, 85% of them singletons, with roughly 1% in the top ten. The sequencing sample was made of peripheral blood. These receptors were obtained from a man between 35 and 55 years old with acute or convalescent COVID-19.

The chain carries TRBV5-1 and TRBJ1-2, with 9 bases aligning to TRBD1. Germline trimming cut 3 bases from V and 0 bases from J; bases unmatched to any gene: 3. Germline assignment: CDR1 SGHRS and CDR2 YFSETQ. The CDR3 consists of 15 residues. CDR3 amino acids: CASSWTGDTNYGYTF. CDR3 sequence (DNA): TGCGCCAGCAGCTGGACAGGGGACACTAACTATGGCTACACCTTC.

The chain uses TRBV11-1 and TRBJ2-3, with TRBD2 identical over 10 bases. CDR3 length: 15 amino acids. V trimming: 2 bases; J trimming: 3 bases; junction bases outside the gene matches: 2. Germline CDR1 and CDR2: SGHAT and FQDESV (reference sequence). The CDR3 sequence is CASSLLLAGTDTQYF. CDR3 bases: TGTGCCAGCAGCTTATTACTAGCGGGGACAGATACGCAGTATTTT.

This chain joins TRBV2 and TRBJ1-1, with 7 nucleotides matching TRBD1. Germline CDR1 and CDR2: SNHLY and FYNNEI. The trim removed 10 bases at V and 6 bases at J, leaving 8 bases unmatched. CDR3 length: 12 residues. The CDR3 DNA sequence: TGTGCCATACAGGGGAGAGGAGCTGAAGCTTTCTTT. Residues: CAIQGRGAEAFF.

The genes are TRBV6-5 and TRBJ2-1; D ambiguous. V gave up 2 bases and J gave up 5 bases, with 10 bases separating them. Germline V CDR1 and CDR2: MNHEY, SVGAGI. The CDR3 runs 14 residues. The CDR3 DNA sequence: TGTGCCAGCAGTTACCTTAGCCCCGACAATGAGCAGTTCTTC. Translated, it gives CASSYLSPDNEQFF.

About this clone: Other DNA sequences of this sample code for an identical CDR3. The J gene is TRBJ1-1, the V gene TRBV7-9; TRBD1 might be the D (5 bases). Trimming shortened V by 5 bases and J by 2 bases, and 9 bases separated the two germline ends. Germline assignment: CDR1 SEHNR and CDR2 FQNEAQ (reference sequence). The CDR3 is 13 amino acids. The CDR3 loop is CASSLTGNTEAFF. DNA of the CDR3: TGTGCCAGCAGCCTCACAGGTAACACTGAAGCTTTCTTT.

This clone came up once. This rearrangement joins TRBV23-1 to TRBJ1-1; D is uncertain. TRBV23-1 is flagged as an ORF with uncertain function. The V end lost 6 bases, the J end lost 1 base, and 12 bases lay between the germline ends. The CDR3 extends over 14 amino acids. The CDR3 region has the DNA TGCGCCAGCAGACTCGGCCGGGAGAACACTGAAGCTTTCTTT. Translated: CASRLGRENTEAFF.

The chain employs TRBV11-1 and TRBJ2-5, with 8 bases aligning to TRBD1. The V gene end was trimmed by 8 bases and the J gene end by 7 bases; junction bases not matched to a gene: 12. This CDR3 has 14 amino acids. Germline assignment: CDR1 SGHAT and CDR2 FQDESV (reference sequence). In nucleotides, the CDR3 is TGTGCCAGCTCAAACCAGGGGGCAGGTGGGACCCAGTACTTC. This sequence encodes CASSNQGAGGTQYF.

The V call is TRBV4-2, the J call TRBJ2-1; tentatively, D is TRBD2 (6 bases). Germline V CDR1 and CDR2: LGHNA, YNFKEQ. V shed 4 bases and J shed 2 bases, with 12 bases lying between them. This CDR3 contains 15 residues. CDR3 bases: TGTGCCAGCAGCCCGCTAACGGGGGCCTACAATGAGCAGTTCTTC. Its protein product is CASSPLTGAYNEQFF.

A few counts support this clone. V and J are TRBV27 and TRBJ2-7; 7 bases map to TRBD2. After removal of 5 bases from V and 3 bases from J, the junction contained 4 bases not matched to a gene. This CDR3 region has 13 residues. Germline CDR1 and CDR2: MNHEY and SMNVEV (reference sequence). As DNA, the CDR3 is TGTGCCAGCAGTATCCGGACTAGCTACGAGCAGTACTTC. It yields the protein CASSIRTSYEQYF.

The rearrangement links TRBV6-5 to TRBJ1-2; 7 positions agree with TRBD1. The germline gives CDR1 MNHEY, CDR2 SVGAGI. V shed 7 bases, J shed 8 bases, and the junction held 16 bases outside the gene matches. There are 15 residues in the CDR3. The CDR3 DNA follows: TGTGCCAGCACCGCTCAGGTCCAGGGGGGTATCGGCTACACCTTC. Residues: CASTAQVQGGIGYTF.

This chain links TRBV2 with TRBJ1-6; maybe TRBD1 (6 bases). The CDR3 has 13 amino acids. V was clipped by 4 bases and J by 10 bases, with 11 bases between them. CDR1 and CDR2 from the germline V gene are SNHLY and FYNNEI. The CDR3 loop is CASSGQDRSPLHF. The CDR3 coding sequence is TGTGCCAGCAGTGGACAGGACCGGTCACCCCTCCACTTT.

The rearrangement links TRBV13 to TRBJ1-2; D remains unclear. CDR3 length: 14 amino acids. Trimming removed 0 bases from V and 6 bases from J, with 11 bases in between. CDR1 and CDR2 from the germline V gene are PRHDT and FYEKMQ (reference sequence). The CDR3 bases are TGTGCCAGCAGCTTAGGAGTCCTCAGCGATGGCTACACCTTC. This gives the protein CASSLGVLSDGYTF.

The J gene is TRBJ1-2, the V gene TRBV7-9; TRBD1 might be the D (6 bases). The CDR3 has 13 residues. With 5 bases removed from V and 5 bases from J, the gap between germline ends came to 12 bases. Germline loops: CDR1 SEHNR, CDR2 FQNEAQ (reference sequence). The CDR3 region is CASSRTEQYGYTF. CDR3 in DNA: TGTGCCAGCAGCCGGACAGAACAATATGGCTACACCTTC. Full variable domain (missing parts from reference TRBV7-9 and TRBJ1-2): DTGVSQNPRHKITKRGQNVTFRCDPISEHNRLYWYRQTLGQGPEFLTYFQNEAQLEKSRLLSDRFSAERPKGSFSTLEIQRTEQGDSAMYLCASSRTEQYGYTFGSGTRLTVV.

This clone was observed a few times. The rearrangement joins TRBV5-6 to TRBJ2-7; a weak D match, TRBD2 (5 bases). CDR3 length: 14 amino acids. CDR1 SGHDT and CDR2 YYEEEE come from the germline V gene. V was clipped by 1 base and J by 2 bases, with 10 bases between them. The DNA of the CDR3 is TGTGCCAGCAGCTTGTCCGGGGAACCCTACGAGCAGTACTTC. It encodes CASSLSGEPYEQYF.